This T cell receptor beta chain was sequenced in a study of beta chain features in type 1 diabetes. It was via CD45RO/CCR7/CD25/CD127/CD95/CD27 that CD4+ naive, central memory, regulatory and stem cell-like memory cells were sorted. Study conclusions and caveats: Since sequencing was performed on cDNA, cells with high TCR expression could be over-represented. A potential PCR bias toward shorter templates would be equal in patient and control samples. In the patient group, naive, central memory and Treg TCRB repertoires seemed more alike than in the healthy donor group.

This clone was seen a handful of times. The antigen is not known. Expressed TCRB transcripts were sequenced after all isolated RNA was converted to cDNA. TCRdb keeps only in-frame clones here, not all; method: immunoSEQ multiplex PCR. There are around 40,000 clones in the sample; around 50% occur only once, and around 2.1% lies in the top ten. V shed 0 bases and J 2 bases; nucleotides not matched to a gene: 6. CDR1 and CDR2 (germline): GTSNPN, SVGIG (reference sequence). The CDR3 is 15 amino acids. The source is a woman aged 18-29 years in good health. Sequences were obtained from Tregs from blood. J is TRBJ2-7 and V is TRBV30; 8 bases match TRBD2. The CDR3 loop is CAWSVQAGAPYEQYF. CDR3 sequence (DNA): TGTGCCTGGAGTGTACAAGCGGGAGCCCCCTACGAGCAGTACTTC.